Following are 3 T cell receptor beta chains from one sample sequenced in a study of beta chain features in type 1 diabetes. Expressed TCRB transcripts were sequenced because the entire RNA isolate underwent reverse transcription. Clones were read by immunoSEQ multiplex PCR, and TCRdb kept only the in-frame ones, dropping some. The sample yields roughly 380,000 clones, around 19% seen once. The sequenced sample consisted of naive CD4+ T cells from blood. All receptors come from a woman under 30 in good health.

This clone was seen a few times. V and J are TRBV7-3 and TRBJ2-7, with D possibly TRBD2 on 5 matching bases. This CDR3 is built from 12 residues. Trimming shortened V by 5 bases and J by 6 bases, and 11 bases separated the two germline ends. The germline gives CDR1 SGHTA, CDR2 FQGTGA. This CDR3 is CASSPPGCEQYF. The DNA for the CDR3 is TGTGCCAGCAGCCCCCCGGGGTGCGAGCAGTACTTC.

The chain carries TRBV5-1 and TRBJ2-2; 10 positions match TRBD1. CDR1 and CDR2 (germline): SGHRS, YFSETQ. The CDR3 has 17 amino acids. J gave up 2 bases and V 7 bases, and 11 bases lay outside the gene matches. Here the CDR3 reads CASAGPGTGDNTGELFF. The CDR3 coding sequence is TGCGCCAGCGCGGGTCCGGGGACAGGGGATAACACCGGGGAGCTGTTTTTT.

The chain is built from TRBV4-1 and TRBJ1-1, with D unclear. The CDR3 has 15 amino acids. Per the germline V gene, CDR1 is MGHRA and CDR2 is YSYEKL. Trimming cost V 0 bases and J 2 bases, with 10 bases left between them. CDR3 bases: TGCGCCAGCAGCCAAGATCCCACCTATAACACTGAAGCTTTCTTT. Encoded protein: CASSQDPTYNTEAFF.